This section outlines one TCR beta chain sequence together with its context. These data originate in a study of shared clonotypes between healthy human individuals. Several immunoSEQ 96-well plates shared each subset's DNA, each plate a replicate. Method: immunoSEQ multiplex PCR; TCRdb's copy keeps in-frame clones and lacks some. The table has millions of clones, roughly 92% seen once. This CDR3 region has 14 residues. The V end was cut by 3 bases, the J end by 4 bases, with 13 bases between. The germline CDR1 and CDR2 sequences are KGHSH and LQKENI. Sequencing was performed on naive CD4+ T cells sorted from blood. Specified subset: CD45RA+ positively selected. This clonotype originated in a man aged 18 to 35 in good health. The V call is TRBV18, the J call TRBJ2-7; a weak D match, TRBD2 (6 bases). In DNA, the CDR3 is TGTGCCAGCTCACCGATACTTGGGGGGTACGAGCAGTACTTC. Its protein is CASSPILGGYEQYF.